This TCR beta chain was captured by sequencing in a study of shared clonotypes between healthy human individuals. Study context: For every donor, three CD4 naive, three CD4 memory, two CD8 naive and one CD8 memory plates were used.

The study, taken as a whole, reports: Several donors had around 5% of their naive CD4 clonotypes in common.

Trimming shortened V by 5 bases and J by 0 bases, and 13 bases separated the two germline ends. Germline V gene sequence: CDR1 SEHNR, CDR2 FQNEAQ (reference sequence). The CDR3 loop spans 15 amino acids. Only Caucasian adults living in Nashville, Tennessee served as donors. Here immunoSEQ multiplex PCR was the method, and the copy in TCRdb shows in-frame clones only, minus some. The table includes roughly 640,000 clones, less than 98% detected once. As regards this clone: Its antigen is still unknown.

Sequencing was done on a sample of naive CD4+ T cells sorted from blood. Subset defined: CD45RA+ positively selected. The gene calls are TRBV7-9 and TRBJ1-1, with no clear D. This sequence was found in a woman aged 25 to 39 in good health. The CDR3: CASSPGDTMNTEAFF. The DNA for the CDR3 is TGTGCCAGCAGCCCGGGTGACACGATGAACACTGAAGCTTTCTTT.